Listed below are T cell receptor beta chains from one sample, sequenced in a study of Ad26.COV2.S vaccination and SARS-CoV-2 variants. Sequenced by immunoSEQ multiplex PCR; TCRdb stores in-frame clones only, minus some. Here the sample spans roughly 460,000 clones, 89% being singletons. This sample comprised peripheral blood, obtained in a trial of Ad26.COV2.S vaccine versus placebo. Receptors originate from a person aged 18-60 years who received the Ad26.COV2.S COVID-19 vaccine or a placebo. CDR3s include the opening cysteine and the closing phenylalanine or tryptophan. The D gene is left open where the match is weak. Clone sizes are given selectively: once, few, many, or a class where the clone is expanded.

clone_size,v_call,j_call,d_call,cdr3_nt,cdr3_aa
-,TRBV5-4,TRBJ1-1,-,TGTGCCAGCAGCTTGGTCAGCACTGAAGCTTTCTTT,CASSLVSTEAFF
-,TRBV11-2,TRBJ2-6,-,TGTGCCAGCAGCTTAGATTTTGGGAGTGGGGCCAACGTCCTGACTTTC,CASSLDFGSGANVLTF
-,TRBV7-9,TRBJ2-1,TRBD2,TGTGCCAGCAGCATCGCCCCCGGGACTAGCGGGAATGAGCAGTTCTTC,CASSIAPGTSGNEQFF
-,TRBV7-2,TRBJ1-6,TRBD1,TGTGCCAGCAGCTTAGATGGACAGGGCCCACCCCTCCACTTT,CASSLDGQGPPLHF
-,TRBV5-1,TRBJ1-2,TRBD1,TGCGCCAGCAGCTTGGCGACAGGGACTCCTAACTATGGCTACACCTTC,CASSLATGTPNYGYTF
once,TRBV10-2,TRBJ1-6,-,TGCGCCAGCAGTGCGATCCAACCCCTTGGTTACTCCTATAATTCACCCCTCCACTTT,CASSAIQPLGYSYNSPLHF
once,TRBV3-1/TRBV3-2,TRBJ2-1,-,TGTGCCAGCAGCCAAGGGAGTCACAATGAGCAGTTCTTC,CASSQGSHNEQFF
-,TRBV27,TRBJ2-1,-,TGTGCCAGCAGTGTAACCAGGGATTCCCAGTTCTTC,CASSVTRDSQFF
once,TRBV4-2,TRBJ1-3,-,TGTGCCAGCAGCCTCCCGGGGACCGACTCCTCAACCATATATTTT,CASSLPGTDSSTIYF
-,TRBV29-1,TRBJ2-7,-,TGCAGCGTTGAACACGGTTACGAGCAGTACTTC,CSVEHGYEQYF
few,TRBV27,TRBJ2-7,TRBD1,TGTGCCACCCGTGTTCAGGGGGTAAGACACGAGCAGTACTTC,CATRVQGVRHEQYF
-,TRBV7-2,TRBJ2-1,TRBD2,TGTGCCAGCAGCCTCGATACGGCTAGCGGGTTGCATGAGCAGTTCTTC,CASSLDTASGLHEQFF
-,TRBV15,TRBJ2-3,TRBD2,TGTGCCACCAGCAGAGTCGAGGGAGGGCGTAATACGCAGTATTTT,CATSRVEGGRNTQYF
-,TRBV6-6,TRBJ2-2,TRBD1,TGTGCCAGCAGTTACGGGGACAGGGATTTCACCGGGGAGCTGTTTTTT,CASSYGDRDFTGELFF
-,TRBV28,TRBJ1-1,TRBD1,TGTGCCAGCAGTTACCCGGCCGGGACAGCGAACACTGAAGCTTTCTTT,CASSYPAGTANTEAFF
-,TRBV9,TRBJ2-3,TRBD2,TGTGCCAGCAGCGTAGGCGGGAGGGCGGCAGATACGCAGTATTTT,CASSVGGRAADTQYF
once,TRBV7-9,TRBJ1-3,-,TGTGCCAGCAGCTTAGTTACACAGGCTGGGGACACCATATATTTT,CASSLVTQAGDTIYF
-,TRBV7-9,TRBJ1-1,-,TGTGCCTCCTCTGCGCCGACTAATCTGTACACTGAAGCTTTCTTT,CASSAPTNLYTEAFF
-,TRBV4-2,TRBJ1-1,-,TGTGCCAGCAGCCAAGATCGGGCCACACAGAACACTGAAGCTTTCTTT,CASSQDRATQNTEAFF
-,TRBV19,TRBJ2-5,TRBD1,TGTGCCAGTAGTATAGGGGACAGGGTTTGGGAGACCCAGTACTTC,CASSIGDRVWETQYF
-,TRBV5-1,TRBJ2-3,-,TGCGCCAGCAGCTTACAGTCTAGCACAGATACGCAGTATTTT,CASSLQSSTDTQYF
-,TRBV10-3,TRBJ1-4,-,TGTGCCATCAGTGAGGCAGGGAATGAAAAACTGTTTTTT,CAISEAGNEKLFF
-,TRBV29-1,TRBJ2-7,TRBD1,TGCAGCGTTGAAGATCTCCGCGGTGGGACAGGTAAGATGTACGAGCAGTACTTC,CSVEDLRGGTGKMYEQYF
-,TRBV7-9,TRBJ2-1,TRBD1,TGTGCCAGCAGCCCTCTTAGACAGGGGGTCGCCTACAATGAGCAGTTCTTC,CASSPLRQGVAYNEQFF
-,TRBV4-3,TRBJ1-6,-,TGCGCCAGCAGCCAAGATATTGCCGCCTATAATTCACCCCTCCACTTT,CASSQDIAAYNSPLHF
once,TRBV30,TRBJ1-5,TRBD1,TGTGCCTGGAGAAGGGGGGGGACAGGTCAGCCCCAGCATTTT,CAWRRGGTGQPQHF
-,TRBV5-1,TRBJ2-7,-,TGCGCCAGCACATGGGGCGGACCCCCCTACGAGCAGTACTTC,CASTWGGPPYEQYF
-,TRBV7-6,TRBJ2-1,-,TGTGCCAGCAGCGCCTGGGGACACCTAGTCGATGAGCAGTTCTTC,CASSAWGHLVDEQFF
-,TRBV7-3,TRBJ2-1,-,TGTGCCAGCAGCTTAAGGCAGGGCCCCTCCTACAATGAGCAGTTCTTC,CASSLRQGPSYNEQFF
-,TRBV29-1,TRBJ1-1,TRBD1,TGCAGCGTGGACAGGGAGAGGACTGAAGCTTTCTTT,CSVDRERTEAFF
-,TRBV19,TRBJ2-4,-,TGTGCCAGTAGTATAACGCCAGGGGGGTCGGCCAAAAACATTCAGTACTTC,CASSITPGGSAKNIQYF
-,TRBV27,TRBJ1-1,TRBD1,TGTGCCAGCAGTTCAAATCGATATATCAGGGGGCGAGGGGGTGGTGATGAAGCTTTCTTT,CASSSNRYIRGRGGGDEAFF
-,TRBV3-1/TRBV3-2,TRBJ1-6,-,TGTGCCAGCAGCCAGGGCTATAATTCACCCCTCCACTTT,CASSQGYNSPLHF
-,TRBV18,TRBJ2-2,-,TGTGCCAGCTCACCAAGGGGGACCGGGGAGCTGTTTTTT,CASSPRGTGELFF
once,TRBV6-5,TRBJ2-7,-,TGTGCCAGCAGTCGAAACTACGAGCAGTACTTC,CASSRNYEQYF
-,TRBV5-4,TRBJ2-5,-,TGTGCCAGCAGCTTGTGGCGGTCCGCGAAAGAGACCCAGTACTTC,CASSLWRSAKETQYF
-,TRBV30,TRBJ1-2,-,TGTGCCTGGAGTGTACTATATGGGGCGGGCTACACCTTC,CAWSVLYGAGYTF
-,TRBV7-6,TRBJ1-4,-,TGTGCCAGCAGCTTAGGGCAGGCAGCAACTAATGAAAAACTGTTTTTT,CASSLGQAATNEKLFF
-,TRBV28,TRBJ2-4,TRBD1,TGTGCCAGCAGTCTAAGGACAGGCGGCTCCATAGCCAAAAACATTCAGTACTTC,CASSLRTGGSIAKNIQYF
-,TRBV6-5,TRBJ2-7,-,TGTGCCGCCAGGGGTTATCAGGGAGAGCAGTACTTC,CAARGYQGEQYF
-,TRBV18,TRBJ1-6,-,TGTGCCAGCTCACCCCGAGGGGAGGCAAATTCACCCCTCCACTTT,CASSPRGEANSPLHF
-,TRBV7-9,TRBJ1-1,TRBD1,TGTGCCAGCAGCTTACCGGGACAGGGGGGATTTGGGGCTTTCTTT,CASSLPGQGGFGAFF
-,TRBV5-1,TRBJ2-5,-,TGCGCCAGCAGTTTACTGGGAAACGAGGAGACCCAGTACTTC,CASSLLGNEETQYF
-,TRBV9,TRBJ2-1,TRBD2,TGTGCCAGCAGCGTAGCTGGACTAGCTATCAATGAGCAGTTCTTC,CASSVAGLAINEQFF
-,TRBV2,TRBJ2-7,-,TGTGCCAGCACGACACCTTACGAGCAGTACTTC,CASTTPYEQYF
-,TRBV19,TRBJ1-2,-,TGTGCCAGTAGGAGGTCGGGGAACTTCGGCTACACCTTC,CASRRSGNFGYTF
-,TRBV28,TRBJ1-2,-,TGTGCCAGCAGGCCCTTCGGGTCCGCTAACTATGGCTACACCTTC,CASRPFGSANYGYTF